The present entry profiles one T cell receptor (beta chain) with its context. This specimen belongs to a study of identifying expanded T cells in peripheral blood. Trimming removed 4 bases from V and 4 bases from J; junction bases left unmatched: 10. CDR1 SGHKS and CDR2 YYEKEE come from the germline V gene (reference sequence). This CDR3 spans 16 amino acids. This table comes from immunoSEQ multiplex PCR, and its TCRdb copy is limited to in-frame clones, with some not included. Among 58,000 or so clones, over 80% were seen once, and the ten largest hold roughly 19%. Source material: blood. The V gene is TRBV5-5, the J gene TRBJ2-2; TRBD2 agrees at 7 bases. This receptor was taken from a person between 18 and 69 years old in good health. The CDR3: CASSALAAKGTGELFF. In DNA form, the CDR3 reads TGTGCCAGCAGCGCCCTAGCGGCCAAGGGCACCGGGGAGCTGTTTTTT.